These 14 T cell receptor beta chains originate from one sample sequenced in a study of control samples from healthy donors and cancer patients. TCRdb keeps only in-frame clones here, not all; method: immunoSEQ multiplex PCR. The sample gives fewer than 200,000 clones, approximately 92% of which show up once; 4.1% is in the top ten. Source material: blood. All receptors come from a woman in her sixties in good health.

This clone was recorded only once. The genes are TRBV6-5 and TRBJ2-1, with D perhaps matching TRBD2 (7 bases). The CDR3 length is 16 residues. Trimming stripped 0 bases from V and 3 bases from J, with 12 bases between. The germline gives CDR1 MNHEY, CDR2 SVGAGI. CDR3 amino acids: CASSYSTGGGYNEQFF. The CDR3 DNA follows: TGTGCCAGCAGTTACTCGACGGGGGGCGGCTACAATGAGCAGTTCTTC.

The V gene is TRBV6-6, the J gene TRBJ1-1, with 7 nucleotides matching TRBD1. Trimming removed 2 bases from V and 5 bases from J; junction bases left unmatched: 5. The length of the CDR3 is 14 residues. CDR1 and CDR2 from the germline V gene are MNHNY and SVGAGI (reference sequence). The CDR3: CASSYTQGVTEAFF. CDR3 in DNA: TGTGCCAGCAGTTACACCCAGGGGGTTACTGAAGCTTTCTTT.

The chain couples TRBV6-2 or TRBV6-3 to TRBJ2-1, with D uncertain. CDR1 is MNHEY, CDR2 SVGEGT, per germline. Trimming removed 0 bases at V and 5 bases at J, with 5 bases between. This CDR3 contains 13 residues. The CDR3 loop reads CASSYSPHNEQFF. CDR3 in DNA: TGTGCCAGCAGTTACTCGCCCCACAATGAGCAGTTCTTC.

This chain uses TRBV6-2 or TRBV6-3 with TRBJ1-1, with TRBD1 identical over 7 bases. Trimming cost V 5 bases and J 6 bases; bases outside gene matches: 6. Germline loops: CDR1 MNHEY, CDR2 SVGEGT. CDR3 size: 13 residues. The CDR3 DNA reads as TGTGCCAGCAGTCCCAACAGGGGAGCTGAAGCTTTCTTT. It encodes CASSPNRGAEAFF.

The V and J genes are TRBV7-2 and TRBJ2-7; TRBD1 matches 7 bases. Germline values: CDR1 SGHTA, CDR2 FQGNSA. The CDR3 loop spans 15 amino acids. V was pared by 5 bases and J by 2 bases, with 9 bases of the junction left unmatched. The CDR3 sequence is CASSKTGDPPYEQYF. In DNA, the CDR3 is TGTGCCAGCAGCAAAACAGGGGATCCGCCCTACGAGCAGTACTTC. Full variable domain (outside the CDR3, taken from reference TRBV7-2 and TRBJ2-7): GAGVSQSPSNKVTEKGKDVELRCDPISGHTALYWYRQSLGQGLEFLIYFQGNSAPDKSGLPSDRFSAERTGGSVSTLTIQRTQQEDSAVYLCASSKTGDPPYEQYFGPGTRLTVT.

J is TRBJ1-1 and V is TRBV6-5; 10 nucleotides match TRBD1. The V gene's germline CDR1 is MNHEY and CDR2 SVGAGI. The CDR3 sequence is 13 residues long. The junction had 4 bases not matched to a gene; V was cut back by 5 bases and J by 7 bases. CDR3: CASSRQGANEAFF. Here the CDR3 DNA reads TGTGCCAGCAGTCGACAGGGGGCTAATGAAGCTTTCTTT.

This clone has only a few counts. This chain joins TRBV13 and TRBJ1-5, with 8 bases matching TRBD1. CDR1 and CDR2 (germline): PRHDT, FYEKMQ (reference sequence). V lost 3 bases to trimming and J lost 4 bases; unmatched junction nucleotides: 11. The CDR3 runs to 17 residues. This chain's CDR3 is CASSFRQGRSENQPQHF. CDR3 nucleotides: TGTGCCAGCAGCTTTCGACAGGGGAGGTCGGAGAATCAGCCCCAGCATTTT.

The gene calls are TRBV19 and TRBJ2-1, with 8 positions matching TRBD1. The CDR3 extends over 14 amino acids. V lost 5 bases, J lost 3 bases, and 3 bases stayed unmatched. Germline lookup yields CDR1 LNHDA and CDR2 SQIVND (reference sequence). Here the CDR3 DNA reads TGTGCCAGTAGTGGGACAGGAGACTACAATGAGCAGTTCTTC. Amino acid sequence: CASSGTGDYNEQFF.

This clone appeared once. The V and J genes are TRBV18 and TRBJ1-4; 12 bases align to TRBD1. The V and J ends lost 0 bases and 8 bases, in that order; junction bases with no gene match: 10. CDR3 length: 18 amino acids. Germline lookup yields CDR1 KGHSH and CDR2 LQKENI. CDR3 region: CASSPPDKPGQGAEKLFF. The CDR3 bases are TGTGCCAGCTCACCACCGGATAAACCGGGACAGGGGGCAGAAAAACTGTTTTTT.

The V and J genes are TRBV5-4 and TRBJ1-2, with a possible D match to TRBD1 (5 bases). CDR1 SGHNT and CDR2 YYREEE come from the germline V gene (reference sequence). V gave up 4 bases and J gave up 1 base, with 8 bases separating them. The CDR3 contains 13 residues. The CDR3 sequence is CASSTQVNYGYTF. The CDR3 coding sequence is TGTGCCAGCAGCACACAGGTTAACTATGGCTACACCTTC. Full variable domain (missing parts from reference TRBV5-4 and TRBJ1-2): ETGVTQSPTHLIKTRGQQVTLRCSSQSGHNTVSWYQQALGQGPQFIFQYYREEENGRGNFPPRFSGLQFPNYSSELNVNALELDDSALYLCASSTQVNYGYTFGSGTRLTVV.

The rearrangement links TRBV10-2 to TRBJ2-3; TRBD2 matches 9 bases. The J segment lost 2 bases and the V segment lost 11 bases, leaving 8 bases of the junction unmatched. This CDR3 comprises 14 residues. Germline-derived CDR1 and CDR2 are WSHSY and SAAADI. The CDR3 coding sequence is TGCGCCGGCAAAGCGGGGGGATTCACAGATACGCAGTATTTT. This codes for CAGKAGGFTDTQYF.

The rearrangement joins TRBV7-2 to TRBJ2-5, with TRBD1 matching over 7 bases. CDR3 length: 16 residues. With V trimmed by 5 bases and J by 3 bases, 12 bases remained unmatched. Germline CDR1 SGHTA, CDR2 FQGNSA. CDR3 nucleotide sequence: TGTGCCAGCAGCCCTCGCAGGCCGGGACAGAAAGAGACCCAGTACTTC. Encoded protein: CASSPRRPGQKETQYF.

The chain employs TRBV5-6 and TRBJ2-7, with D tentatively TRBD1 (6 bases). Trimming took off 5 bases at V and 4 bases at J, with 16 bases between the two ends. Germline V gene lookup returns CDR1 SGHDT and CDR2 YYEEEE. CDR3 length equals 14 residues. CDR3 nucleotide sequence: TGTGCCAGCAGTCAGCTTACTCAGGGGTACGAGCAGTACTTC. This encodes CASSQLTQGYEQYF.

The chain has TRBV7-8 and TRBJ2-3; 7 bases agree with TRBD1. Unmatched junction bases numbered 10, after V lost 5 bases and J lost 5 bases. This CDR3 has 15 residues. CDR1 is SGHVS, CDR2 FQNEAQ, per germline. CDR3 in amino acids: CASSLNRQGLDTQYF. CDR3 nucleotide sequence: TGTGCCAGCAGCCTAAACCGACAGGGTTTAGATACGCAGTATTTT.